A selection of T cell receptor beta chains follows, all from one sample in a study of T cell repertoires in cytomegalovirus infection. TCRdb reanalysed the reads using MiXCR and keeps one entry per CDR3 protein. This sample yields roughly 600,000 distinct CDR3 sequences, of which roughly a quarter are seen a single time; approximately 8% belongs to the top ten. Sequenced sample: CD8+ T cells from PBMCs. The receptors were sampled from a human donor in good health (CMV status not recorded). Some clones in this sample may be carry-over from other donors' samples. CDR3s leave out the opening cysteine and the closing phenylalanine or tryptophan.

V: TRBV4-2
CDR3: ASSHEGDRGDEQY

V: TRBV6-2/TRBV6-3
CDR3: ASSYKGLAGTLYNEQF

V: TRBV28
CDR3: ASLQGGGTGELF

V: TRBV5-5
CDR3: ASSGWVATNEKLF

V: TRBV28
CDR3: ASSFALAFDEQF

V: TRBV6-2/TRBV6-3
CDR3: ASSYKGYNEQF

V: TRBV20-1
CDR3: SANSGGSYNEQF

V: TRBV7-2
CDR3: ASSLDSYERGGPGGEQF

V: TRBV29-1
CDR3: SVEGDYLNTEAF

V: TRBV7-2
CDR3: ASSPIGSGPHLQDTQY

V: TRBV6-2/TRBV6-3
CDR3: ATEGEDKSYEQY

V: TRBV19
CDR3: ASSTGAALGEETQY

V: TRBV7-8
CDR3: ASALASLGEQY

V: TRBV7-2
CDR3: ASSKHGTLNEQF

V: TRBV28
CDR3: ASTAGPGANVLT

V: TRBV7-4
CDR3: ASSLGQGGNNEQF

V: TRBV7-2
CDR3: ASSPTGSGANVLT

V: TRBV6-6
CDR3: ASSYEGAEAF

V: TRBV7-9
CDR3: ASSSSMGFSGDTQY

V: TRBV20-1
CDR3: SARGQNLVNYGYT

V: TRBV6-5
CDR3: ASSYSIRRGPRWEAF

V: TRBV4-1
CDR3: ASSGSGAYEQY

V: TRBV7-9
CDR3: ASSPDGGPSKNIQY

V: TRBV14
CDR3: ASSPLHRGREQY

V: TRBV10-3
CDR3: AIRSTSGGHEGNEQF

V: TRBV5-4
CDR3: ASSLRTSGDETQY

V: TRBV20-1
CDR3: SAKREAAPNTGELF

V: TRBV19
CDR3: ASSALKNEQF

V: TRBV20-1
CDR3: SARDPDSYEQY

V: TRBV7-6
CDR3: ASSHQRAQH

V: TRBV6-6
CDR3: ASSYVRGNNQPQH

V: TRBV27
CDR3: ASSSGQSYTDTQY

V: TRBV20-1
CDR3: SARDQLPGELF

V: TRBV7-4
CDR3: ASSRGTPKETQY

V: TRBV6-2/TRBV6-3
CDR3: VSTNLAGQYQETQY

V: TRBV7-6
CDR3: ASRLGNEAF

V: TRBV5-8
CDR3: ASSPGQGGGEQY

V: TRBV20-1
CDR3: SARDASLDTEAF

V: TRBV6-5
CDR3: ASSYTGGYYGYT

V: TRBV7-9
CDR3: ASSPRTYQETQY

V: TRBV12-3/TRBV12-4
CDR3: ASSLPLTNRETGELF

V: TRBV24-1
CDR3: ATSDFPPTAGTDTQY

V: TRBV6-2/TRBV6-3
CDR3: ASSPGQWATGELF

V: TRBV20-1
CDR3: SGINRGRKEQF

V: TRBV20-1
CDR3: SASSLHSSGGLCNEQF

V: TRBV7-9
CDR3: ASSSSLEETYEQY

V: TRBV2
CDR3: ASSEAWLAGITGANVLT

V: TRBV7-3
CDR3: ASSLLGGGDEQF

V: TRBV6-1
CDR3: ASSETQY

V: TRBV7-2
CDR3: ASSFGAGLRREQF

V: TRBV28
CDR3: ASSLLVGNTGELF

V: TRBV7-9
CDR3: ASSSFIGSSTDTQY

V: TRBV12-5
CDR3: ASETRFGYT